This TCR beta chain was documented in a study of human T cells and chemical hapten exposure. Specified time point: patch test 3, about 24 weeks after DPC sensitization. Treatment here: therapeutic diphenylcyclopropenone sensitization with weekly scalp DPC. Sample donors consisted of patients with alopecia, aged 18 to 70 years, who were suitable for DPC. This CDR3 has 14 amino acids. The ends were cut back, 0 bases at V and 6 bases at J, with 9 bases in the middle. The germline V gene encodes CDR1 SEHNR and CDR2 FQNEAQ (reference sequence). TCRdb re-called the RACE reads with MiXCR, one entry per CDR3 protein. The profile shows 150,000 to 200,000 distinct CDR3 sequences, around 25% of them singletons. This clonotype was seen many times. No antigen is known for it. Study results and limitations: Expanded TCRs produced significantly more large CDR3 similarity clusters than controls did. The number of TCRs over 1 in 1000 frequency stayed unchanged after DPC.

The V gene is TRBV7-9, the J gene TRBJ2-1; the D gene is possibly TRBD2 (5 bases). The TCR was taken from a woman aged 40 to 55 with alopecia areata. Some clones in this sample may be carry-over from other donors' samples. The source was whole blood, collected in connection with sensitization to the hapten diphenylcyclopropenone (DPC). CDR3 bases: TGTGCCAGCAGCTTAGCTGTAACTAGCAATGAGCAGTTCTTC. This sequence encodes CASSLAVTSNEQFF.